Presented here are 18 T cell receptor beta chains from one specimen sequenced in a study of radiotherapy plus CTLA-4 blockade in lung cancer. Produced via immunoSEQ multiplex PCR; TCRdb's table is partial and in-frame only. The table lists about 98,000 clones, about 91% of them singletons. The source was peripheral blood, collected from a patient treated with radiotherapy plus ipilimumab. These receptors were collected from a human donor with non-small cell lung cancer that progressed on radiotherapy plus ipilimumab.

CDR3 loop: CASRPESSDYEQYF. The DNA of the CDR3 is TGCGCCAGCAGGCCGGAGTCTAGCGACTACGAGCAGTACTTC. V is TRBV10-2 and J is TRBJ2-7; D is perhaps TRBD2 (6 bases). Trimming removed 6 bases from V and 3 bases from J, with 15 bases in between. This CDR3 region has 14 residues. Germline assignment: CDR1 WSHSY and CDR2 SAAADI.

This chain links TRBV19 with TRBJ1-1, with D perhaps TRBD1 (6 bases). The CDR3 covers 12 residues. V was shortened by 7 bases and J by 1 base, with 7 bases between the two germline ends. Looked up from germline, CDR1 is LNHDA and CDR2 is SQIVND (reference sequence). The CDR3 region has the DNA TGTGCCAGTAACAGGGAGAACACTGAAGCTTTCTTT. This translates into CASNRENTEAFF.

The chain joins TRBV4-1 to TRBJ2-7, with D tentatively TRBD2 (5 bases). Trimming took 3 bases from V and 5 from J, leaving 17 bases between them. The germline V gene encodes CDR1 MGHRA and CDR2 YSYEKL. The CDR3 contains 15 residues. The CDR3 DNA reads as TGCGCCAGCAGCCATGCCGGGGTTTGGGTGAACGAGCAGTACTTC. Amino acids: CASSHAGVWVNEQYF.

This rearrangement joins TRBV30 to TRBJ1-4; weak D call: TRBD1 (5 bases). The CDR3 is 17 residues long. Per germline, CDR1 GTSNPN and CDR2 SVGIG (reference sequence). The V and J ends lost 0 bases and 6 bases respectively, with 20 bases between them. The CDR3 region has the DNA TGTGCCTGGAGTGTACCCATGGACCCGCGGGGGTATGAAAAACTGTTTTTT. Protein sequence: CAWSVPMDPRGYEKLFF.

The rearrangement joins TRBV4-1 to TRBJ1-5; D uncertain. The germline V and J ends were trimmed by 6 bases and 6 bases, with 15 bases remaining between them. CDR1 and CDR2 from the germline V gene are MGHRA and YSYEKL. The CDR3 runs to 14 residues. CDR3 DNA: TGCGCCAGCAGGAACGTGGCCGGAGGTCAGCCCCAGCATTTT. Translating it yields CASRNVAGGQPQHF.

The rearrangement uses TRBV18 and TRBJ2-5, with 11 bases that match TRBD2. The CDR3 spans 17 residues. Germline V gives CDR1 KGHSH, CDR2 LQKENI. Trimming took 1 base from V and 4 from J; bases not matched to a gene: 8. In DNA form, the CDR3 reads TGTGCCAGCTCACCACGGGGCGAACTAGCGGGAGCAGAGACCCAGTACTTC. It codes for CASSPRGELAGAETQYF.

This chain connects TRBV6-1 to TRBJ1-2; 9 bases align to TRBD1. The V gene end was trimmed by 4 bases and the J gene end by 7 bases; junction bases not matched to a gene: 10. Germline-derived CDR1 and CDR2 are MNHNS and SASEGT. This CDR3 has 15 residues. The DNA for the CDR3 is TGTGCCAGCAGTGTTAGACCGGGACAGGGCTCTGGCTACACCTTC. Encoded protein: CASSVRPGQGSGYTF.

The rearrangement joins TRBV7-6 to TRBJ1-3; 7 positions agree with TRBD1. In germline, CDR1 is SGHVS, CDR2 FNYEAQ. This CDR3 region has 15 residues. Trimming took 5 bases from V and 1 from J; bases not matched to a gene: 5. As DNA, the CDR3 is TGTGCCAGCAGCCAATTGACAGGGTCTGGAAACACCATATATTTT. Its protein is CASSQLTGSGNTIYF.

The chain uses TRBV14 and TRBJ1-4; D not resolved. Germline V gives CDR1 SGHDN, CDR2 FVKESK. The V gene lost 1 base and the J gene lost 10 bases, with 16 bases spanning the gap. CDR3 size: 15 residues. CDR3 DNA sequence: TGTGCCAGCAGCCAAGTCGCCGTCGGGCCGGCAAAACTGTTTTTT. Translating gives CASSQVAVGPAKLFF. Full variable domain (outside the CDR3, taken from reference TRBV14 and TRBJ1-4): EAGVTQFPSHSVIEKGQTVTLRCDPISGHDNLYWYRRVMGKEIKFLLHFVKESKQDESGMPNNRFLAERTGGTYSTLKVQPAELEDSGVYFCASSQVAVGPAKLFFGSGTQLSVL.

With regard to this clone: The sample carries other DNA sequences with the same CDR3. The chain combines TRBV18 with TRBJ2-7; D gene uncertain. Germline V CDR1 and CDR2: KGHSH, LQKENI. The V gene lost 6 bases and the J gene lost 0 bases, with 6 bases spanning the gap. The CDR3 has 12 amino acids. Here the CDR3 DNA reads TGTGCCAGCTCGGGCGGCTCCTACGAGCAGTACTTC. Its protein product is CASSGGSYEQYF.

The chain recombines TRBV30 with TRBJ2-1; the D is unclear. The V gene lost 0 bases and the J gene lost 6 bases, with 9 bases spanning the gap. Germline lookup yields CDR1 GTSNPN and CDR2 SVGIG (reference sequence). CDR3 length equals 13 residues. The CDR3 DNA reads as TGTGCCTGGAGTGTACTGACGAGCAATGAGCAGTTCTTC. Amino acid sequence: CAWSVLTSNEQFF.

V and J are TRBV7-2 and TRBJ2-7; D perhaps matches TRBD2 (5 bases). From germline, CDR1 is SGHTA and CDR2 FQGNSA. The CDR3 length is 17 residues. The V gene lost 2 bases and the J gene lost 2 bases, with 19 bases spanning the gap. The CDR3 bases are TGTGCCAGCAGCTTAAGGACTGCCACTACCAATCCCTACGAGCAGTACTTC. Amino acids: CASSLRTATTNPYEQYF.

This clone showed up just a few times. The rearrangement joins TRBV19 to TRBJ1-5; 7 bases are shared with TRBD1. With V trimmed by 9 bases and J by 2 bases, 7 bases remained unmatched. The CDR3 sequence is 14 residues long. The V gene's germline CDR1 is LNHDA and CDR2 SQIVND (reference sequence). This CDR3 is CASHPTGRNQPQHF. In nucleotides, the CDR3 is TGTGCCAGCCACCCGACAGGGCGCAATCAGCCCCAGCATTTT.

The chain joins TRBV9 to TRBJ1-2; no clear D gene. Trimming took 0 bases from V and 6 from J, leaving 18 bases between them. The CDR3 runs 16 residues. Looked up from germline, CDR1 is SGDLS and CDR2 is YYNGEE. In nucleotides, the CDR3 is TGTGCCAGCAGCGTAGGACCTCGGGAAGTGTTGAATGGCTACACCTTC. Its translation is CASSVGPREVLNGYTF. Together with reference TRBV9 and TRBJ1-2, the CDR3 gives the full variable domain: DSGVTQTPKHLITATGQRVTLRCSPRSGDLSVYWYQQSLDQGLQFLIQYYNGEERAKGNILERFSAQQFPDLHSELNLSSLELGDSALYFCASSVGPREVLNGYTFGSGTRLTVV.

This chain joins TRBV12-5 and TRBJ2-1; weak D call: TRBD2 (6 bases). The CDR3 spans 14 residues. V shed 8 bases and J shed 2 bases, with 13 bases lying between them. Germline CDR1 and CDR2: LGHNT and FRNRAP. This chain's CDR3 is CASRLDIAYNEQFF. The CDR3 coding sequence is TGTGCTAGTAGACTAGACATAGCCTACAATGAGCAGTTCTTC.

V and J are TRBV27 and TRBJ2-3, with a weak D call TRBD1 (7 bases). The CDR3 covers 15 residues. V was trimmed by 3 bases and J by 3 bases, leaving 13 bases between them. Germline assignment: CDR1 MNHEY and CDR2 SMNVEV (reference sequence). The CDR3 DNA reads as TGTGCCAGCAGTTTTAGACAGGGAGGTACAGATACGCAGTATTTT. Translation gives CASSFRQGGTDTQYF.

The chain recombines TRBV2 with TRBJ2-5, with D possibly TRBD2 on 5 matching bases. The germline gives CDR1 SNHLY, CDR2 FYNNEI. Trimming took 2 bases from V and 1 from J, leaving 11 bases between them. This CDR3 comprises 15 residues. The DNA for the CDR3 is TGTGCCAGCAGTGAACTTCAGCGGATCCAAGAGACCCAGTACTTC. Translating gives CASSELQRIQETQYF. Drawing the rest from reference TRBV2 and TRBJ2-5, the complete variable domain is EPEVTQTPSHQVTQMGQEVILRCVPISNHLYFYWYRQILGQKVEFLVSFYNNEISEKSEIFDDQFSVERPDGSNFTLKIRSTKLEDSAMYFCASSELQRIQETQYFGPGTRLLVL.

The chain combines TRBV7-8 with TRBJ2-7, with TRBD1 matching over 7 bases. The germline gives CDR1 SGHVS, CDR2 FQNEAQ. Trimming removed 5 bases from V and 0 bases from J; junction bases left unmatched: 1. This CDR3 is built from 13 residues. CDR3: CASSTGVSYEQYF. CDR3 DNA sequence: TGTGCCAGCAGCACAGGGGTCTCCTACGAGCAGTACTTC.